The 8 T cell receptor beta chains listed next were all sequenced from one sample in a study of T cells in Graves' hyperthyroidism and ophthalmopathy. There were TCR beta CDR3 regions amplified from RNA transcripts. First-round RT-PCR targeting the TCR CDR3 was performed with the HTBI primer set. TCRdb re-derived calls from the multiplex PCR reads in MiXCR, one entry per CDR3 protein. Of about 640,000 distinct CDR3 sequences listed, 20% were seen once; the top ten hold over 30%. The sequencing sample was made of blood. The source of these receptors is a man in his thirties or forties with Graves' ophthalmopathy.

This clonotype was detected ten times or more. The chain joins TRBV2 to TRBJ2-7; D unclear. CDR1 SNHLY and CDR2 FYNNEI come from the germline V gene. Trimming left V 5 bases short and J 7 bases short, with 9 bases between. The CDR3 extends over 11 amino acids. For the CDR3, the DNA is TGTGCCAGCAGTTTTACTTGGGAGCAGTACTTC. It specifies CASSFTWEQYF.

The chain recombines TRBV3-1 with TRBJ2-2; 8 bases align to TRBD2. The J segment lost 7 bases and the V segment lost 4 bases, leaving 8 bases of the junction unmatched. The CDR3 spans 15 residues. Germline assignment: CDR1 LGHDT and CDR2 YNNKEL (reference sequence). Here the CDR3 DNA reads TGTGCCAGCAGCCGGGCGGGAGGAAAGGACGGGGAGCTGTTTTTT. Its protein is CASSRAGGKDGELFF.

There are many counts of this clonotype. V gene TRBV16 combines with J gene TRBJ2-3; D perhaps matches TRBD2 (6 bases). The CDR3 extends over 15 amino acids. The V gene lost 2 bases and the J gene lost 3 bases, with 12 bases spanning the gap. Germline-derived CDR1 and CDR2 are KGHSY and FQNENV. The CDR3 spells CASSQEAGRTDTQYF. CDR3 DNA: TGTGCCAGCAGCCAAGAGGCGGGACGGACAGATACGCAGTATTTT.

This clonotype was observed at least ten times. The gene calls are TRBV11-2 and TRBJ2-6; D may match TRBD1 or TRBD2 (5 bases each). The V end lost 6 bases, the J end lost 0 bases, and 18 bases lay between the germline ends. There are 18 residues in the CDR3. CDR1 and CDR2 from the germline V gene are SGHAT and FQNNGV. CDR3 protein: CASRSNRDRSSGANVLTF. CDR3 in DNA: TGTGCCAGCAGATCGAACCGGGACCGGAGCTCTGGGGCCAACGTCCTGACTTTC.

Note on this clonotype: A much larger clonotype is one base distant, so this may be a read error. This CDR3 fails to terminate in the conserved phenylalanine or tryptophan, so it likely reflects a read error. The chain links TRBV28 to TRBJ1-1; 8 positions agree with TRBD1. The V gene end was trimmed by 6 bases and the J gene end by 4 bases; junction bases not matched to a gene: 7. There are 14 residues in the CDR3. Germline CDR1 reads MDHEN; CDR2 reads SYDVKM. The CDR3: CASRGRTGRTEAFL. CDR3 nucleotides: TGTGCCAGCAGGGGCCGGACAGGGCGCACTGAAGCTTTCCTT.

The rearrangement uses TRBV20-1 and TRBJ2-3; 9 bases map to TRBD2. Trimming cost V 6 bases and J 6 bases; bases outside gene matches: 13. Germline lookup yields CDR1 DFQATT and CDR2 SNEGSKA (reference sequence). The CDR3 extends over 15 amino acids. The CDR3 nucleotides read TGCAGTGCACCGCGCGGCGGGAGGGCAGGTGATACGCAGTATTTT. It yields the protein CSAPRGGRAGDTQYF.

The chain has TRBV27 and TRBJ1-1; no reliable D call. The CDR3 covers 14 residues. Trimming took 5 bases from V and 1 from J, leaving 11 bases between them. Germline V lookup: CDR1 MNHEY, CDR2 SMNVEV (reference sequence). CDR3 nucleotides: TGTGCCAGCAGTAAGAGGGCCCAGAACACTGAAGCTTTCTTT. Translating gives CASSKRAQNTEAFF.

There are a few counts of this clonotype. The CDR3 nucleotides are TGTGCCAGCAGTTACTCCGGGACAGGTACCGTCTATGGCTACACCTTC. Its translation is CASSYSGTGTVYGYTF. The chain combines TRBV6-2 or TRBV6-3 with TRBJ1-2; 8 positions agree with TRBD1. The CDR3 runs to 16 residues. Germline V CDR1 and CDR2: MNHEY, SVGEGT. The V segment lost 0 bases and the J segment 4 bases; nucleotides outside the gene matches: 7.